The 22 T cell receptor beta chains listed next were all sequenced from one sample in a study of T cells expressing NK-cell markers. TCRdb re-called the 5' RACE reads and catalogs CDR3 proteins one per entry, DNA excluded. This table lists about 150,000 distinct CDR3 sequences. The specimen sequenced was blood T cells: a sorted CD56 or NKG2C T cell subset, CD4+ or CD8+ T cells, or bulk PBMC T cells (not recorded which). The origin of the receptors is a young man in good health.

The chain couples TRBV19 to TRBJ1-1. From germline, CDR1 is LNHDA and CDR2 SQIVND (reference sequence). The CDR3 extends over 15 amino acids. This CDR3 reads CASSIASDADSEAFF.

J is TRBJ1-1 and V is TRBV11-2. Germline V CDR1 and CDR2: SGHAT, FQNNGV. This CDR3 spans 11 amino acids. The CDR3 region is CASSPRTEAFF.

The V call is TRBV6-1, the J call TRBJ2-7; the TCRdb call, TRBD2, lacks DNA for checking. This CDR3 contains 15 residues. CDR1 is MNHNS, CDR2 SASEGT, per germline. The CDR3: CASSRPGLAGHEQYF.

The chain combines TRBV2 with TRBJ2-6. The length of the CDR3 is 14 residues. CDR1 and CDR2 from the germline V gene are SNHLY and FYNNEI. CDR3 amino acids: CASLPRSGANVLTF.

The chain uses TRBV12-3 or TRBV12-4 and TRBJ2-1; TCRdb outputs TRBD2, but without DNA this stays unchecked. The CDR3 is 12 residues long. The CDR3 here is CASSSGRGEQFF.

This rearrangement joins TRBV6-1 to TRBJ2-7; the TCRdb call, TRBD1, lacks DNA for checking. This CDR3 is built from 11 residues. Per the germline V gene, CDR1 is MNHNS and CDR2 is SASEGT. CDR3 residues: CASSEGAPGYF.

V is TRBV2 and J is TRBJ2-5; TCRdb reports TRBD2, a call that lacks DNA to check it against. This CDR3 region has 16 residues. Germline-derived CDR1 and CDR2 are SNHLY and FYNNEI. This chain's CDR3 is CASSELTSGYQETQYF.

The CDR3 sequence: CASSVTSGTYNEQFF. This chain links TRBV19 with TRBJ2-1; TCRdb's assignment of TRBD2 cannot be checked, as there is no DNA. Germline V gene data show CDR1 as LNHDA and CDR2 as SQIVND (reference sequence). The CDR3 runs 15 residues. Supplemented by reference TRBV19 and TRBJ2-1, the full variable domain reads DGGITQSPKYLFRKEGQNVTLSCEQNLNHDAMYWYRQDPGQGLRLIYYSQIVNDFQKGDIAEGYSVSREKKESFPLTVTSAQKNPTAFYLCASSVTSGTYNEQFFGPGTRLTVL.

The J gene is TRBJ2-3, the V gene TRBV30; lacking DNA, the TRBD2 call made by TCRdb goes unchecked. The CDR3 length is 12 residues. CDR1 and CDR2 (germline): GTSNPN, SVGIG (reference sequence). This CDR3 is CAWTEGTDTQYF.

The CDR3 is CSVEPAASTDTQYF. The chain is built from TRBV29-1 and TRBJ2-3. The CDR3 consists of 14 residues. The germline V gene has CDR1 SQVTM and CDR2 ANQGSEA.

The rearrangement links TRBV4-1 to TRBJ2-7. In germline, CDR1 is MGHRA, CDR2 YSYEKL. CDR3 length equals 15 residues. The CDR3 loop is CASSQESSQIYEQYF.

This sequence joins TRBV19 and TRBJ2-5; TCRdb returns TRBD2, unconfirmable since there is no DNA. CDR3 length equals 14 residues. The V gene's germline CDR1 is LNHDA and CDR2 SQIVND (reference sequence). The CDR3 loop reads CASSRTSVQETQYF.

This chain uses TRBV12-3 or TRBV12-4 with TRBJ2-1. This CDR3 contains 16 residues. The CDR3 here is CASSGRSEGPYNEQFF.

The J gene is TRBJ1-1, the V gene TRBV6-6; the D call from TCRdb, TRBD1, cannot be confirmed without DNA. In germline, CDR1 is MNHNY, CDR2 SVGAGI (reference sequence). The CDR3 totals 13 residues. The CDR3: CASSYPRGTEAFF.

CDR3 sequence: CASSPLAGGQNEQFF. V usage is TRBV11-2 and J usage is TRBJ2-1; TCRdb's D call of TRBD2 is untestable without DNA. CDR1 is SGHAT and CDR2 is FQNNGV in the germline V gene. CDR3 length: 15 amino acids.

The J gene is TRBJ2-7, the V gene TRBV9; TCRdb returns TRBD2, unconfirmable since there is no DNA. This CDR3 contains 15 residues. Per the germline V gene, CDR1 is SGDLS and CDR2 is YYNGEE. This CDR3 is CASSDEGGGGHEQYF.

The chain uses TRBV7-8 and TRBJ1-2; the D gene TCRdb calls, TRBD1, cannot be checked with no DNA. Per germline, CDR1 SGHVS and CDR2 FQNEAQ. This CDR3 contains 17 residues. The chain's CDR3 is CASSPIGQPGSDYGYTF.

J is TRBJ2-1 and V is TRBV27; checking the TCRdb D call of TRBD1 is not possible without DNA. CDR3 length: 16 amino acids. Germline CDR1 MNHEY, CDR2 SMNVEV (reference sequence). The chain's CDR3 is CASMGGGGGSYNEQFF.

The chain uses TRBV7-9 and TRBJ1-1; the D gene TCRdb calls, TRBD1, cannot be checked with no DNA. The germline gives CDR1 SEHNR, CDR2 FQNEAQ (reference sequence). CDR3 length: 13 amino acids. CDR3: CASTPELNTEAFF. The full variable domain, in which reference TRBV7-9 and TRBJ1-1 provide the parts outside the CDR3, is DTGVSQNPRHKITKRGQNVTFRCDPISEHNRLYWYRQTLGQGPEFLTYFQNEAQLEKSRLLSDRFSAERPKGSFSTLEIQRTEQGDSAMYLCASTPELNTEAFFGQGTRLTVV.

The chain combines TRBV7-2 with TRBJ1-2; with no DNA, the TCRdb D assignment of TRBD1 cannot be verified. The CDR3 loop spans 15 amino acids. Germline CDR1 reads SGHTA; CDR2 reads FQGNSA. This CDR3 reads CASSLEDSLFYGYTF.

V gene TRBV5-6 combines with J gene TRBJ2-3; with no DNA, the TCRdb D assignment of TRBD2 cannot be verified. CDR1 and CDR2 from the germline V gene are SGHDT and YYEEEE. The CDR3 runs 14 residues. The CDR3: CASSFLAGADTQYF. The complete variable domain, with remaining parts taken from reference TRBV5-6 and TRBJ2-3, reads DAGVTQSPTHLIKTRGQQVTLRCSPKSGHDTVSWYQQALGQGPQFIFQYYEEEERQRGNFPDRFSGHQFPNYSSELNVNALLLGDSALYLCASSFLAGADTQYFGPGTRLTVL.

This chain links TRBV18 with TRBJ2-7; TCRdb selects TRBD2, and the lack of DNA leaves this call unchecked. This CDR3 has 16 residues. Looked up from germline, CDR1 is KGHSH and CDR2 is LQKENI. CDR3 loop: CASSPPRIAGAYEQYF.